Shown below are 21 T cell receptor beta chains from a single sample sequenced in a study of OX40 agonist ivuxolimab in advanced cancers. The protocol used for the library was the immunoSEQ multiplex PCR assay. Entries here come from immuneACCESS through TCRdb and include only in-frame sequences with V and J called. Some clones fail to appear in such tables; in the studies checked, an unresolved V gene covers under half of the shortfall, and the cause of the remainder is unknown. The sample profile shows tens of thousands of clones; about 83% of them were found once. About 4.8% of the sample goes to the ten largest clones. The source was CD4+ or CD8+ T cells sorted from blood, collected in a trial of the OX40 agonist ivuxolimab. These receptors were obtained from an adult with an advanced solid tumor such as melanoma, head and neck, liver or kidney cancer.

This chain joins TRBV2 and TRBJ1-1, with D uncertain. Germline values: CDR1 SNHLY, CDR2 FYNNEI. V was clipped by 6 bases and J by 1 base, with 9 bases between them. The CDR3 has 13 amino acids. The CDR3: CASRLRGNTEAFF. CDR3 coding DNA: TGTGCCAGCAGGCTTCGGGGGAACACTGAAGCTTTCTTT.

The rearrangement uses TRBV6-6 and TRBJ1-3, with unresolved D. The CDR3 has 11 residues. V shed 10 bases and J shed 3 bases, with 7 bases lying between them. Germline CDR1 and CDR2: MNHNY and SVGAGI (reference sequence). The CDR3 reads CATLVGNTIYF. CDR3 nucleotide sequence: TGTGCCACGCTTGTTGGAAACACCATATATTTT.

The chain recombines TRBV11-2 with TRBJ2-5; D not resolved. The J call could be wrong; TRBJ2-7 is a better fit for the DNA end. Germline V gives CDR1 SGHAT, CDR2 FQNNGV. The CDR3 is 15 residues long. The CDR3 DNA follows: TGTGCCAGCAGCTTAGATCAAAGTCAGGCCTACGAGCAGTACTTC. It translates to CASSLDQSQAYEQYF.

This clone was observed a single time. The chain combines TRBV11-2 with TRBJ2-7; TRBD2 is a possible D gene (6 bases). In germline, CDR1 is SGHAT, CDR2 FQNNGV. The V end lost 4 bases, the J end lost 2 bases, and 12 bases lay between the germline ends. This CDR3 is built from 14 residues. CDR3 amino acids: CASSSGSGPYEQYF. The CDR3 DNA sequence: TGTGCCAGCAGCTCGGGGAGCGGGCCCTACGAGCAGTACTTC.

The chain uses TRBV7-3 and TRBJ2-1; D may correspond to TRBD1 or TRBD2 (5 bases each). The V and J ends lost 5 bases and 6 bases respectively, with 20 bases between them. The CDR3 is 16 residues long. Germline V gene lookup returns CDR1 SGHTA and CDR2 FQGTGA. The CDR3 spells CASSKNRDRTINEQFF. DNA of the CDR3: TGTGCCAGCAGCAAAAACCGGGACCGTACAATCAATGAGCAGTTCTTC.

In regard to this clone: Relative to the germline gene, one junction end is altered; a read error may explain this. The chain recombines TRBV7-7 with TRBJ2-2; 12 nucleotides match TRBD1. The CDR3 is 15 residues long. Looked up from germline, CDR1 is SSHAT and CDR2 is FNYEAQ (reference sequence). CDR3 sequence reads: CASSPGTGGFGELFF. As DNA, the CDR3 is TGTGCTAGCAGTCCCGGGACAGGGGGCTTCGGGGAGCTGTTTTTT.

V is TRBV29-1 and J is TRBJ2-3; 7 bases are a match to TRBD2. The V and J ends lost 7 bases and 11 bases, in that order; junction bases with no gene match: 24. The CDR3 is made up of 16 amino acids. CDR1 and CDR2 (germline): SQVTM, ANQGSEA. In DNA form, the CDR3 reads TGCAGCGCTACCCCCCATGGACTAGAAGGGGCAGGGTTGCAGTATTTT. Translated, it gives CSATPHGLEGAGLQYF.

In regard to this clone: This CDR3 is also generated by other DNA sequences in the sample. The V call is TRBV19, the J call TRBJ1-1; D is possibly TRBD1 (5 bases). The CDR3 consists of 14 residues. CDR1 is LNHDA and CDR2 is SQIVND in the germline V gene (reference sequence). CDR3 coding DNA: TGTGCTACCTCCCTCCAGGGACTGAACACTGAAGCTTTCTTT. The encoded protein is CATSLQGLNTEAFF. Full variable domain (missing parts from reference TRBV19 and TRBJ1-1): DGGITQSPKYLFRKEGQNVTLSCEQNLNHDAMYWYRQDPGQGLRLIYYSQIVNDFQKGDIAEGYSVSREKKESFPLTVTSAQKNPTAFYLCATSLQGLNTEAFFGQGTRLTVV.

V usage is TRBV7-9 and J usage is TRBJ1-4, with a possible D match to TRBD1 (5 bases). The CDR3 extends over 14 amino acids. The ends were cut back, 3 bases at V and 4 bases at J, with 9 bases in the middle. Per germline, CDR1 SEHNR and CDR2 FQNEAQ (reference sequence). The CDR3 coding sequence is TGTGCCAGCAGCTTGGGGCACGTTAATGAAAAACTGTTTTTT. This encodes CASSLGHVNEKLFF.

The genes are TRBV28 and TRBJ2-7; 10 nucleotides agree with TRBD2. Trimming took 6 bases from V and 4 from J; bases not matched to a gene: 12. The germline V gene has CDR1 MDHEN and CDR2 SYDVKM. The CDR3 totals 16 residues. The CDR3 here is CASRDASAGGPYEQYF. CDR3 DNA: TGTGCCAGCAGGGACGCGTCAGCGGGAGGGCCTTACGAGCAGTACTTC.

The J gene is TRBJ2-1, the V gene TRBV5-8; possibly TRBD2 for D (6 bases). The CDR3 has 16 residues. Germline V CDR1 and CDR2: SGHTS, YDEGEE. V was pared by 4 bases and J by 9 bases, with 23 bases between. The CDR3 bases are TGTGCCAGCAGCCTTACAACGGGGGTAGAAACGGGTGAGCAGTTCTTC. This codes for CASSLTTGVETGEQFF.

The chain links TRBV5-1 to TRBJ1-2; TRBD1 aligns across 9 bases. The CDR3 has 17 residues. The germline V gene has CDR1 SGHRS and CDR2 YFSETQ. The V segment lost 0 bases and the J segment 5 bases; nucleotides outside the gene matches: 11. CDR3 bases: TGCGCCAGCAGCTTGGGGGAATACAGGGGGCCGCTGTATGGCTACACCTTC. Its translation: CASSLGEYRGPLYGYTF.

V usage is TRBV29-1 and J usage is TRBJ1-1; no clear D gene. Germline CDR1 is SQVTM and CDR2 is ANQGSEA. This CDR3 has 12 amino acids. V gave up 1 base and J gave up 6 bases, with 9 bases separating them. The CDR3 region is CSVEADGPEAFF. The CDR3 DNA is TGCAGCGTTGAAGCGGATGGTCCTGAAGCTTTCTTT.

This clone was seen once. This chain connects TRBV28 to TRBJ1-2; 9 bases line up with TRBD1. The CDR3 spans 16 residues. From germline, CDR1 is MDHEN and CDR2 SYDVKM. Unmatched junction bases numbered 10, after V lost 6 bases and J lost 2 bases. The CDR3 nucleotides read TGTGCCAGCAGACCGACCGGGACAGGGTGGAACTATGGCTACACCTTC. This gives the protein CASRPTGTGWNYGYTF.

This clone occurred a few times. The V and J genes are TRBV5-1 and TRBJ1-1, with 8 bases aligning to TRBD1. The CDR3 runs 13 residues. In germline, CDR1 is SGHRS, CDR2 YFSETQ. The V segment lost 2 bases and the J segment 7 bases; nucleotides outside the gene matches: 4. The CDR3 protein is CASSLGQGGEAFF. As DNA, the CDR3 is TGCGCCAGCAGCTTAGGACAGGGAGGTGAAGCTTTCTTT.

V usage is TRBV18 and J usage is TRBJ1-2, with D hard to call. Germline CDR1 reads KGHSH; CDR2 reads LQKENI. There are 13 residues in the CDR3. V lost 3 bases, J lost 2 bases, and 7 bases lay in between. The CDR3 DNA follows: TGTGCCAGCTCACCCGGGAGCAACTATGGCTACACCTTC. Translation: CASSPGSNYGYTF.

The rearrangement links TRBV5-4 to TRBJ2-2, with D possibly matching TRBD1 (6 bases). CDR1 and CDR2 from the germline V gene are SGHNT and YYREEE (reference sequence). This CDR3 is 18 amino acids long. V was shortened by 4 bases and J by 7 bases, with 26 bases between the two germline ends. Here the CDR3 DNA reads TGTGCCAGCAGCCCCAAAACATCAGGGGAAAACTTGGGCGGGGAGCTGTTTTTT. This sequence encodes CASSPKTSGENLGGELFF.

For the CDR3, the DNA is TGTGCCAGCAGTGTTTGTCAGGACACCGGAGATACGCAGTATTTT. This codes for CASSVCQDTGDTQYF. The J gene is TRBJ2-3, the V gene TRBV6-4; D is perhaps TRBD1 (5 bases). The CDR3 loop spans 15 amino acids. CDR1 and CDR2 from the germline V gene are MRHNA and SNTAGT. Between the trimmed V and J ends, which lost 4 bases and 5 bases, there was a span of 16 bases.

The rearrangement uses TRBV5-4 and TRBJ2-5, with D perhaps matching TRBD1 or TRBD2 (5 bases each). The germline V and J ends were trimmed by 0 bases and 4 bases, with 13 bases remaining between them. CDR1 is SGHNT, CDR2 YYREEE, per germline (reference sequence). This CDR3 comprises 15 residues. The CDR3 region is CASSLASRDVETQYF. CDR3 bases: TGTGCCAGCAGCTTGGCTAGCAGGGACGTAGAGACCCAGTACTTC.

The gene calls are TRBV6-1 and TRBJ2-7; 9 bases align to TRBD1. CDR1 and CDR2 from the germline V gene are MNHNS and SASEGT. The CDR3 is made up of 12 amino acids. The V and J ends lost 6 bases and 4 bases, in that order; junction bases with no gene match: 1. The CDR3 coding sequence is TGTGCCAGCAGGGACAGGGGATACGAGCAGTACTTC. Translating it yields CASRDRGYEQYF.

The chain joins TRBV23-1 to TRBJ2-3; 11 positions match TRBD2. TRBV23-1 is designated an ORF whose function remains uncertain. This CDR3 contains 15 residues. The J segment lost 7 bases and the V segment lost 6 bases, leaving 9 bases of the junction unmatched. The CDR3 DNA follows: TGCGCCAGCAGCACCGGGCTAGCGGGGGGTAATACGCAGTATTTT. Encoded protein: CASSTGLAGGNTQYF.